The following is a T cell receptor (beta chain) sequence with its context. Extraction also yielded germline DNA, while blood RNA was obtained from unsorted whole blood. TCR beta cDNA was reverse-transcribed from about 550 ng of total RNA. The reaction used a constant-region primer and ProtoScript II reverse transcriptase. Slightly modified ARM-PCR with three nested multiplex PCR rounds yielded TCR beta libraries. Each CDR3 protein is one row after TCRdb ran MiXCR on the multiplex PCR reads. The sample yields approximately 330,000 distinct CDR3 sequences, less than 65% seen once. The source of the sample is a study of tumor-infiltrating lymphocytes in primary liver carcinoma. Study-wide background: Male and female patients aged 30 to 69 years made up the cohort.

The specimen sequenced was peripheral blood. The sequence was obtained from a man in his forties or fifties with primary liver carcinoma and hepatitis B virus infection.

The CDR3 here is CSVRGGAGSCYEQFF. CDR3 coding DNA: TGCAGCGTTCGCGGAGGGGCAGGCTCCTGCTATGAGCAGTTCTTC. This chain links TRBV29-1 with TRBJ2-1, with a tentative D call TRBD2 (6 bases). The germline CDR1 and CDR2 sequences are SQVTM and ANQGSEA. V was clipped by 5 bases and J by 8 bases, with 22 bases between them. The CDR3 runs to 15 residues.